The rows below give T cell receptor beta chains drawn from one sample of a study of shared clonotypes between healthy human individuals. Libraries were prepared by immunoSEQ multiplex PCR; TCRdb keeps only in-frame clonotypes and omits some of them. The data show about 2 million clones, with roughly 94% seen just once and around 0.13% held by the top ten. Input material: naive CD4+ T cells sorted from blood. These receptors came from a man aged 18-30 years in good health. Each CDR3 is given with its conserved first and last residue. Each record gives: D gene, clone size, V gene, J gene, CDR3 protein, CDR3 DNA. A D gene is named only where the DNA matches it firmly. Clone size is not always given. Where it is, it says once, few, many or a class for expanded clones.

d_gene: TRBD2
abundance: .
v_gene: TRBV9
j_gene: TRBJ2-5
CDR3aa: CASSTRTSGGQETQYF
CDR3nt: TGTGCCAGCAGCACCAGGACTAGCGGGGGACAAGAGACCCAGTACTTC

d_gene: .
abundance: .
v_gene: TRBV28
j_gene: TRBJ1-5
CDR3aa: CASNVGAQPQHF
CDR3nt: TGTGCCAGCAATGTTGGAGCTCAGCCCCAGCATTTT

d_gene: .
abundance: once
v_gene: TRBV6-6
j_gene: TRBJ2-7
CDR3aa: CASSYSSQSASYEQYF
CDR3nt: TGTGCCAGCAGTTACTCGAGTCAGTCGGCCTCCTACGAGCAGTACTTC

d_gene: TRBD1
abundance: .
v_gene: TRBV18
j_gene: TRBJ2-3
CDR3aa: CASSAGTATDTQYF
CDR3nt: TGTGCCAGCTCAGCCGGGACAGCCACAGATACGCAGTATTTT

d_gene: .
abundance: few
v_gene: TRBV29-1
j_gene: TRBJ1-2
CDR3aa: CSVVDSTNYGYTF
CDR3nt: TGCAGCGTTGTGGACAGCACTAACTATGGCTACACCTTC

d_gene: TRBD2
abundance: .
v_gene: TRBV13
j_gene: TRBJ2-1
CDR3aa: CASSLQGTSWYEQFF
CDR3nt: TGTGCCAGCAGCCTACAAGGGACTAGCTGGTATGAGCAGTTCTTC

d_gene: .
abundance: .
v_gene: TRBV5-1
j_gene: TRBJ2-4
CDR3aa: CASSSTSSAKNIQYF
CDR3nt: TGCGCCAGCAGCTCGACGTCCTCGGCCAAAAACATTCAGTACTTC

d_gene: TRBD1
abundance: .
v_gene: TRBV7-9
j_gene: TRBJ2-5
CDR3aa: CASSRTGGVGETQYF
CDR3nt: TGTGCCAGCAGCAGGACAGGGGGAGTAGGGGAGACCCAGTACTTC

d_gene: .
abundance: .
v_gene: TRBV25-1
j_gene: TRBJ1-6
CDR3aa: CASSDMASYNSPLHF
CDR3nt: TGTGCCAGCAGTGACATGGCCTCCTATAATTCACCCCTCCACTTT

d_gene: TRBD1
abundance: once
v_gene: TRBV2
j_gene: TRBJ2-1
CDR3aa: CASGDSLHNEQFF
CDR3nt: TGTGCCAGCGGGGACAGCCTACACAATGAGCAGTTCTTC

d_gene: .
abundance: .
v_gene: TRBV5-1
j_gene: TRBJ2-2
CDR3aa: CASKGNTPNTGELFF
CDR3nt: TGCGCCAGCAAGGGGAATACACCGAACACCGGGGAGCTGTTTTTT

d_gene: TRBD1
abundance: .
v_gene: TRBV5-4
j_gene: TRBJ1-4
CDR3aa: CASSISTGANEKLFF
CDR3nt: TGTGCCAGCAGCATATCGACAGGGGCCAATGAAAAACTGTTTTTT

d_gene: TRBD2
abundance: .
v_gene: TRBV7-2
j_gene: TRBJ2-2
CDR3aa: CASSLVGGVDTGELFF
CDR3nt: TGTGCCAGCAGCTTAGTGGGAGGGGTGGACACCGGGGAGCTGTTTTTT

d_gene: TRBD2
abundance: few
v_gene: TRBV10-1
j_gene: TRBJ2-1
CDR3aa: CASSDSGAGGLYNEQFF
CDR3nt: TGCGCCAGCAGTGATTCGGGTGCGGGGGGCCTTTACAATGAGCAGTTCTTC

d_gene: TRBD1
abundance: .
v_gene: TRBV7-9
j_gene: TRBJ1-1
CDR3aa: CASRWGTGGSTEAFF
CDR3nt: TGTGCCAGCAGATGGGGGACAGGAGGTAGCACTGAAGCTTTCTTT

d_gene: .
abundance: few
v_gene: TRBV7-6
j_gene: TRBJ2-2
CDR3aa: CASSPSGSGELFF
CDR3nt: TGTGCCAGCAGCCCAAGTGGTTCCGGGGAGCTGTTTTTT

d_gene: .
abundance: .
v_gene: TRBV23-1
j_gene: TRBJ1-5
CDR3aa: CASSPRRPQHF
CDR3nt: TGCGCCAGCAGTCCCAGAAGGCCCCAGCATTTT

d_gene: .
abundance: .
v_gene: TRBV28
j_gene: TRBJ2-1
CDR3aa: CASVSGESSYNEQFF
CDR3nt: TGTGCCAGCGTTTCGGGGGAGAGCTCCTACAATGAGCAGTTCTTC

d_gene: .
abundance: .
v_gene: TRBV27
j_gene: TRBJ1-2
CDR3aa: CASSPRPGAGYTF
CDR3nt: TGTGCCAGCAGTCCCCGGCCGGGGGCAGGCTACACCTTC

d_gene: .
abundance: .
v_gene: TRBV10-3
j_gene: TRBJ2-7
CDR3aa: CAISPEDRGYYEQYF
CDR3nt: TGTGCCATCAGTCCAGAGGACAGAGGATACTACGAGCAGTACTTC

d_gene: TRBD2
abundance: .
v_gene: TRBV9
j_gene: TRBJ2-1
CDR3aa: CASSPLGGTSGLNEQFF
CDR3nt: TGTGCCAGCAGCCCCCTAGGGGGGACTAGCGGGCTAAATGAGCAGTTCTTC

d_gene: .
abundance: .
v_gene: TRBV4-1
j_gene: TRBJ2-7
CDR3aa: CASSQDVTGRGEQYF
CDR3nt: TGCGCCAGCAGCCAAGATGTGACAGGACGAGGCGAGCAGTACTTC

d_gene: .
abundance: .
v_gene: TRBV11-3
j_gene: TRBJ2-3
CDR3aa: CASSTGLSTDTQYF
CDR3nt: TGTGCCAGCTCCACGGGGCTTAGCACAGATACGCAGTATTTT

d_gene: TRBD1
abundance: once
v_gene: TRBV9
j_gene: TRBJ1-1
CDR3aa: CASSPLGQIKNTEAFF
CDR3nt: TGTGCCAGCAGCCCCCTGGGACAGATTAAGAACACTGAAGCTTTCTTT

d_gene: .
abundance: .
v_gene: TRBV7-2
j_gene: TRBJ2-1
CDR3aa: CASSLGVSGEQFF
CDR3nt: TGTGCCAGCAGCTTAGGGGTGTCGGGTGAGCAGTTCTTC

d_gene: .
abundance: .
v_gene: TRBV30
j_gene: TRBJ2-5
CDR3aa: CAWSQGTETQYF
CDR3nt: TGTGCCTGGTCGCAGGGTACCGAGACCCAGTACTTC

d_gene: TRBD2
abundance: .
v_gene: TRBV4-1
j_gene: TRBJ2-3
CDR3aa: CASSRGGEDSTDTQYF
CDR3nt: TGCGCCAGCAGCCGTGGGGGGGAGGACTCCACAGATACGCAGTATTTT

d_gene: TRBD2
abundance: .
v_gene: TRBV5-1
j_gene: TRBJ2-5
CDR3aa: CASSPGLAGGPRETQYF
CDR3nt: TGCGCCAGCAGCCCGGGACTAGCGGGAGGGCCCCGAGAGACCCAGTACTTC

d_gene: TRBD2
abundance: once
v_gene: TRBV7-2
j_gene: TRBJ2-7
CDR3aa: CASSSTLAGVGEQYF
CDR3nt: TGTGCCAGCAGCTCGACACTAGCGGGGGTAGGCGAGCAGTACTTC

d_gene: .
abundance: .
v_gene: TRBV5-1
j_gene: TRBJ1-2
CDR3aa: CASSRDTGNYGYTF
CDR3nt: TGCGCCAGCAGCCGAGACACAGGGAACTATGGCTACACCTTC

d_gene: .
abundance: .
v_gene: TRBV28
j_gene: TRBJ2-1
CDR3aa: CASSLLAGHDSYNEQFF
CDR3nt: TGTGCCAGCAGTTTACTCGCGGGACACGACTCCTACAATGAGCAGTTCTTC

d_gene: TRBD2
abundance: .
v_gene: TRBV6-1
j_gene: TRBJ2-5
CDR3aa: CEASGKGAQYF
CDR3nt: TGTGAAGCTAGCGGGAAAGGGGCCCAGTACTTC

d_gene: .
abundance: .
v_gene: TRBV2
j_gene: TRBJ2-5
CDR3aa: CASDRHGETQYF
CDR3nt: TGTGCCAGCGACCGGCACGGGGAGACCCAGTACTTC

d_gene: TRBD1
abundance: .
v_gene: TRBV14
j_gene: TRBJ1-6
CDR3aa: CASSQEGASSYNSPLHF
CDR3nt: TGTGCCAGCAGCCAGGAGGGGGCCAGCTCCTATAATTCACCCCTCCACTTT